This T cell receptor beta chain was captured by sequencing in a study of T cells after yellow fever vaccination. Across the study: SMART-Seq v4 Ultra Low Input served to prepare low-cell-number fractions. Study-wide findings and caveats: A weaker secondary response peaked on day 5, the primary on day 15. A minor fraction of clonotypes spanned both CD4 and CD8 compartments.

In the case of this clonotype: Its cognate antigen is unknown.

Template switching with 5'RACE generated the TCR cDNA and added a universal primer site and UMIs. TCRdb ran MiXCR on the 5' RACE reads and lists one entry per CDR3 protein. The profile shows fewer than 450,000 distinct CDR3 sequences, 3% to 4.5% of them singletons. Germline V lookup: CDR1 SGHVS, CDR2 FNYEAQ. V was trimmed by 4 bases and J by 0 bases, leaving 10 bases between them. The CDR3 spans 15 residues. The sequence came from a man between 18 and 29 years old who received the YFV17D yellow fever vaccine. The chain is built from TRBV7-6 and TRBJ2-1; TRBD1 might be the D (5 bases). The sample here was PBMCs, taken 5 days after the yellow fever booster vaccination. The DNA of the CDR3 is TGTGCCAGCAGCTCTCGACAGAGCTCCTACAATGAGCAGTTCTTC. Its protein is CASSSRQSSYNEQFF.